The 17 T cell receptor beta chains listed next were all sequenced from one sample in a study of siplizumab effects on memory and regulatory T cells. Profiled with immunoSEQ multiplex PCR; TCRdb holds only in-frame clones, not every one. The sample carries tens of thousands of clones, 93% recorded once. The sample was CD8+ T cells sorted from blood. The receptors stem from a human donor in good health.

The genes are TRBV2 and TRBJ2-5; 8 nucleotides line up with TRBD2. Germline loops: CDR1 SNHLY, CDR2 FYNNEI. Trimming cost V 8 bases and J 5 bases; bases outside gene matches: 19. The CDR3 is 17 amino acids. The CDR3 sequence is CASGFMVAGPGGETQYF. CDR3 nucleotide sequence: TGTGCCAGCGGGTTTATGGTAGCGGGACCCGGGGGGGAGACCCAGTACTTC.

The chain recombines TRBV19 with TRBJ2-7; D possibly matches TRBD1 or TRBD2 (5 bases each). Trimming pared 4 bases from V and 3 bases from J, leaving 13 bases between. This CDR3 contains 14 residues. The germline gives CDR1 LNHDA, CDR2 SQIVND (reference sequence). The CDR3 here is CASSKALRGYEQYF. CDR3 DNA: TGTGCCAGTAGTAAGGCACTGAGGGGCTACGAGCAGTACTTC.

This chain links TRBV7-8 with TRBJ2-1; 7 nucleotides line up with TRBD1. The germline gives CDR1 SGHVS, CDR2 FQNEAQ. V was pared by 3 bases and J by 8 bases, with 7 bases of the junction left unmatched. The CDR3 is 14 residues long. The CDR3 nucleotides are TGTGCCAGCAGCTTGGACCCCACAGGGGATGAGCAGTTCTTC. Translated, it gives CASSLDPTGDEQFF.

The chain is built from TRBV13 and TRBJ2-7; maybe TRBD1 (5 bases). This CDR3 comprises 15 residues. V lost 5 bases to trimming and J lost 6 bases, with 20 bases between them. CDR1 and CDR2 (germline): PRHDT, FYEKMQ (reference sequence). The CDR3 loop is CASSLRQGWPSEQYF. The CDR3 DNA reads TGTGCCAGCAGCCTACGGCAGGGTTGGCCGAGCGAGCAGTACTTC.

The V gene is TRBV29-1, the J gene TRBJ2-5, with 7 positions matching TRBD2. The better agreement between TRBJ2-7 and the DNA end casts doubt on the J call. The CDR3 has 13 amino acids. Germline CDR1 and CDR2: SQVTM and ANQGSEA. CDR3 nucleotide sequence: TGCAGCGTTGTAGGCGGGAGCTCCTACGAGCAGTACTTC. This translates into CSVVGGSSYEQYF.

V is TRBV7-9 and J is TRBJ1-1; no definite D call. The CDR3 has 14 amino acids. In germline, CDR1 is SEHNR, CDR2 FQNEAQ (reference sequence). Trimming cost V 0 bases and J 1 base, with 6 bases left between them. The CDR3 DNA reads TGTGCCAGCAGCTTAGCGTCAGGGAACACTGAAGCTTTCTTT. Protein product: CASSLASGNTEAFF.

The rearrangement links TRBV12-5 to TRBJ2-2; 16 nucleotides match TRBD2. Losses at the gene ends were 2 bases for V and 7 bases for J; bases not matched to a gene: 10. In germline, CDR1 is LGHNT, CDR2 FRNRAP. The CDR3 loop spans 19 amino acids. For the CDR3, the DNA is TGTGCTAGTGGTTTGCACACTCCGGGACTAGCGGGAGGGGGCGGGGAGCTGTTTTTT. This gives the protein CASGLHTPGLAGGGGELFF.

The J gene is TRBJ1-5, the V gene TRBV19; tentatively, D is TRBD1 (6 bases). This CDR3 has 16 amino acids. Trimming shortened V by 9 bases and J by 0 bases, and 18 bases separated the two germline ends. Looked up from germline, CDR1 is LNHDA and CDR2 is SQIVND (reference sequence). CDR3 bases: TGTGCCAGCACCTCCTGGGGACATAGTAGCAATCAGCCCCAGCATTTT. This translates into CASTSWGHSSNQPQHF.

The V call is TRBV13, the J call TRBJ2-7, with D possibly being TRBD2 (5 bases). The length of the CDR3 is 12 residues. CDR1 PRHDT and CDR2 FYEKMQ come from the germline V gene (reference sequence). V was trimmed by 0 bases and J by 6 bases, leaving 6 bases between them. CDR3 region: CASSLGGSEQYF. In DNA, the CDR3 is TGTGCCAGCAGCTTAGGTGGGAGCGAGCAGTACTTC.

The gene calls are TRBV30 and TRBJ2-7, with D maybe TRBD1 (6 bases). Germline V gene sequence: CDR1 GTSNPN, CDR2 SVGIG (reference sequence). The CDR3 spans 14 residues. V gave up 5 bases and J gave up 6 bases, with 20 bases separating them. The CDR3 nucleotides read TGTGCCTGGGGGGTCCTCGGCAGGGGCGGCGAGCAGTACTTC. Translation: CAWGVLGRGGEQYF.

The V gene is TRBV5-6, the J gene TRBJ1-2, with D possibly matching TRBD1 (5 bases). Germline CDR1 is SGHDT and CDR2 is YYEEEE. V was cut by 4 bases and J by 7 bases, with 20 bases left in between. CDR3 length: 15 amino acids. The CDR3 nucleotides are TGTGCCAGCAGCGGGGCCGGGAACGTACGTGTTGGCTACACCTTC. Residues: CASSGAGNVRVGYTF.

V gene TRBV27 combines with J gene TRBJ2-1, with D uncertain. Germline CDR1 and CDR2: MNHEY and SMNVEV (reference sequence). Trimming stripped 2 bases from V and 6 bases from J, with 14 bases between. The CDR3 covers 15 residues. In DNA form, the CDR3 reads TGTGCCAGCAGTTTAAGGAAAACAGTACCCAATGAGCAGTTCTTC. The encoded protein is CASSLRKTVPNEQFF.

This rearrangement joins TRBV7-9 to TRBJ2-3; 10 bases align to TRBD2. Trimming took 4 bases from V and 4 from J; bases not matched to a gene: 8. Germline CDR1 is SEHNR and CDR2 is FQNEAQ (reference sequence). The CDR3 is made up of 16 amino acids. DNA for the CDR3: TGTGCCAGCAGCTCCCTTCTAGCGGGAGACTCAGATACGCAGTATTTT. Its protein is CASSSLLAGDSDTQYF.

The chain is built from TRBV7-3 and TRBJ2-1; 12 nucleotides line up with TRBD2. V trimming: 5 bases; J trimming: 7 bases; junction bases outside the gene matches: 6. The CDR3 consists of 15 residues. Germline values: CDR1 SGHTA, CDR2 FQGTGA. The CDR3 is CASSVGLAGGNEQFF. CDR3 bases: TGTGCCAGCAGCGTGGGACTAGCGGGTGGTAATGAGCAGTTCTTC. Full variable domain (outside the CDR3, taken from reference TRBV7-3 and TRBJ2-1): GAGVSQTPSNKVTEKGKYVELRCDPISGHTALYWYRQSLGQGPEFLIYFQGTGAADDSGLPNDRFFAVRPEGSVSTLKIQRTERGDSAVYLCASSVGLAGGNEQFFGPGTRLTVL.

In nucleotides, the CDR3 is TGTGCCAGCAGCTTAGGCTGGACAAATCAGCCCCAGCATTTT. Its protein is CASSLGWTNQPQHF. The chain has TRBV7-6 and TRBJ1-5, with D possibly TRBD1 on 5 matching bases. V was cut by 1 base and J by 4 bases, with 8 bases left in between. There are 14 residues in the CDR3. CDR1 is SGHVS and CDR2 is FNYEAQ in the germline V gene.

The chain combines TRBV12-2 with TRBJ2-5; the table assigns TRBD2, which was not confirmed against the DNA. TRBV12-2 is shown as a pseudogene. The CDR3 is made up of 13 amino acids. The CDR3 reads CASRLVRGETQYF. DNA of the CDR3: TGTGCAAGTCGCTTAGTGCGCGGGGAGACCCAGTACTTC.

This chain connects TRBV4-3 to TRBJ2-1, with 11 bases aligning to TRBD2. The CDR3 has 15 amino acids. With V trimmed by 3 bases and J by 9 bases, 7 bases remained unmatched. CDR1 and CDR2 from the germline V gene are LGHNA and YSLEER. CDR3 sequence: CASSQGTSGSTEQFF. CDR3 nucleotide sequence: TGCGCCAGCAGCCAGGGTACTAGCGGGAGTACTGAGCAGTTCTTC.